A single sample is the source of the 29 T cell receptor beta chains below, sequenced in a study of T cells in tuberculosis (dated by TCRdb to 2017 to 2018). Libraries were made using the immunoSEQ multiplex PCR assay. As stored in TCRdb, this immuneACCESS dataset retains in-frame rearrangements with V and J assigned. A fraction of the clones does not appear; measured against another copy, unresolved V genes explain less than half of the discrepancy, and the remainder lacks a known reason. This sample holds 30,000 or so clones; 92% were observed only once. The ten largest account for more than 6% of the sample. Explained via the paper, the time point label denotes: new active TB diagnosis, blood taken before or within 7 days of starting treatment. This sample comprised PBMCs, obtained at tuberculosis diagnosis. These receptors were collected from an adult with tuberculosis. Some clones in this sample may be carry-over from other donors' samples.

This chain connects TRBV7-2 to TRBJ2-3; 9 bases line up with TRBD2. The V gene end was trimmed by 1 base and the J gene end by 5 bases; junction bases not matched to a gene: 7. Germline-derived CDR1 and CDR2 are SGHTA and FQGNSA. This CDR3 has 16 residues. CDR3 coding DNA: TGTGCCAGCAGCTTAGGCGGGGGGGGACTCGGAGATACGCAGTATTTT. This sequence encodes CASSLGGGGLGDTQYF.

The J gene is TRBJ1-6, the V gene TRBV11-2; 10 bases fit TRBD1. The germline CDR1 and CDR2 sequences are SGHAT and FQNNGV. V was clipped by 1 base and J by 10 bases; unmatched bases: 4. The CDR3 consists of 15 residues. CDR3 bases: TGTGCCAGCAGCTTAGGGGACAGGGGCAGATCACCCCTCCACTTT. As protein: CASSLGDRGRSPLHF.

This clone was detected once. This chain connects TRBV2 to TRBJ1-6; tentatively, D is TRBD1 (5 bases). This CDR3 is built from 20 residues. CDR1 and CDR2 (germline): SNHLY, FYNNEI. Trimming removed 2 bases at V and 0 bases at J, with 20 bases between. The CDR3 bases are TGTGCCAGCAGTGAATGGGGCCAGGTGGCCCTGAGCTCCTATAATTCACCCCTCCACTTT. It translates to CASSEWGQVALSSYNSPLHF.

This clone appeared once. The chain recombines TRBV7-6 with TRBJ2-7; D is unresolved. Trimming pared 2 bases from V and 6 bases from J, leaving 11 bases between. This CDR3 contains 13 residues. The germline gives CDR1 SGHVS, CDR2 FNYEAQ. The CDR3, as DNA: TGTGCCAGCAGCTTACGCGGCAGTAGCGAGCAGTACTTC. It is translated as CASSLRGSSEQYF. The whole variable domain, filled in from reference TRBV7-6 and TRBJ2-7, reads GAGVSQSPRYKVTKRGQDVALRCDPISGHVSLYWYRQALGQGPEFLTYFNYEAQQDKSGLPNDRFSAERPEGSISTLTIQRTEQRDSAMYRCASSLRGSSEQYFGPGTRLTVT.

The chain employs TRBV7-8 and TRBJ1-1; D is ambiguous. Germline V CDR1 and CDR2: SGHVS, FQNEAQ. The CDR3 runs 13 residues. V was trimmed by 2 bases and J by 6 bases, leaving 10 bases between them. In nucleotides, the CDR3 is TGTGCCAGCAGCTTATTTGTCCGGGCTGAAGCTTTCTTT. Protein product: CASSLFVRAEAFF.

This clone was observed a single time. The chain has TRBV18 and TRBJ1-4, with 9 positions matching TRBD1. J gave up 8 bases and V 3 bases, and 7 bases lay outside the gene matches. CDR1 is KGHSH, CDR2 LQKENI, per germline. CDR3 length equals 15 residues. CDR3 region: CASSPNRGQDEKLFF. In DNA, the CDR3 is TGTGCCAGCTCACCTAACAGGGGGCAGGACGAAAAACTGTTTTTT.

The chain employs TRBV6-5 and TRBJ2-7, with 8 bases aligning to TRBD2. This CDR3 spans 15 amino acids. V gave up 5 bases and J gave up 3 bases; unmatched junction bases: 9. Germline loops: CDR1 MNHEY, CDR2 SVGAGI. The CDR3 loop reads CASSAPGLEGYEQYF. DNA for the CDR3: TGTGCCAGCAGTGCTCCGGGACTAGAGGGCTACGAGCAGTACTTC.

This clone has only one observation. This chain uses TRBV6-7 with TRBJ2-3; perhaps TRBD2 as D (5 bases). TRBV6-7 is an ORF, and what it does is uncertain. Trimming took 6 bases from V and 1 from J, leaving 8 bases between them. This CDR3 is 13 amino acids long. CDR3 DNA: TGTGCCAGCAGCCCCGGGGGCACAGATACGCAGTATTTT. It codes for CASSPGGTDTQYF.

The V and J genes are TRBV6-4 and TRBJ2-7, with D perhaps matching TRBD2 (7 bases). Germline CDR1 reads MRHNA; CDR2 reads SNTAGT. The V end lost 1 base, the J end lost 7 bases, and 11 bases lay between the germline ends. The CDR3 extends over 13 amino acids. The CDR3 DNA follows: TGTGCCAGCAGTGACTACAGGGAGGGTGAGCAGTACTTC. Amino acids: CASSDYREGEQYF.

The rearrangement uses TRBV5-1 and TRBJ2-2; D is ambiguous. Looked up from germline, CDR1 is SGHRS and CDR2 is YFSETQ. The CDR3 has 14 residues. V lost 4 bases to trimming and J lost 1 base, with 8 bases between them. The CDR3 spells CASSLAGNTGELFF. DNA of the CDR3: TGCGCCAGCAGCCTTGCAGGGAACACCGGGGAGCTGTTTTTT.

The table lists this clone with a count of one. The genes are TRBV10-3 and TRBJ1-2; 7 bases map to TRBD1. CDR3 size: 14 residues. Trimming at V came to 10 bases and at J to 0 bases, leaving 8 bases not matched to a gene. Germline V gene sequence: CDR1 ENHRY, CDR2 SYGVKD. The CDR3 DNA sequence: TGTGCCACCCTGGGGACAGCCACTAACTATGGCTACACCTTC. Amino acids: CATLGTATNYGYTF.

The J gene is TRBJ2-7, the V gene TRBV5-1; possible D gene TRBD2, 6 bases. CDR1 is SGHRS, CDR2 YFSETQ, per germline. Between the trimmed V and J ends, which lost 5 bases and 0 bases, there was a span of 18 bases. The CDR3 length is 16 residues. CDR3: CASSLLSGGSSYEQYF. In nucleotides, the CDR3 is TGCGCCAGCAGTTTGTTGTCTGGGGGGAGCTCCTACGAGCAGTACTTC. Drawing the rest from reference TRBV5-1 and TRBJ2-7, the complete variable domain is KAGVTQTPRYLIKTRGQQVTLSCSPISGHRSVSWYQQTPGQGLQFLFEYFSETQRNKGNFPGRFSGRQFSNSRSEMNVSTLELGDSALYLCASSLLSGGSSYEQYFGPGTRLTVT.

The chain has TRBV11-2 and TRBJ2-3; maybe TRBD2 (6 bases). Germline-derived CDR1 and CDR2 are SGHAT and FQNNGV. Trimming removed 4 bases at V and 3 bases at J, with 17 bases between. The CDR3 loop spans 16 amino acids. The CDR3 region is CASSSIRRGLTDTQYF. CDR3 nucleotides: TGTGCCAGCAGCTCAATCAGGAGGGGACTGACAGATACGCAGTATTTT.

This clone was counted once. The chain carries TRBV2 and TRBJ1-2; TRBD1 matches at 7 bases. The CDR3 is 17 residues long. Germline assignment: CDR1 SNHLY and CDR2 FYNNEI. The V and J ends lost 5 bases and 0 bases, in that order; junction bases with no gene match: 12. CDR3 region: CASSFDRAWGANYGYTF. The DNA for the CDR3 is TGTGCCAGCAGTTTTGACAGGGCGTGGGGAGCTAACTATGGCTACACCTTC.

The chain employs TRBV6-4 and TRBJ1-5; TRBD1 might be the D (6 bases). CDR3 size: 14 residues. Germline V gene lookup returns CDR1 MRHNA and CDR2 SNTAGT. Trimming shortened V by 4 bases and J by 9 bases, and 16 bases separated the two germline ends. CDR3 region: CASSAREDRGPQHF. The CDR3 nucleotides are TGTGCCAGCAGTGCCCGGGAGGACAGAGGGCCCCAGCATTTT.

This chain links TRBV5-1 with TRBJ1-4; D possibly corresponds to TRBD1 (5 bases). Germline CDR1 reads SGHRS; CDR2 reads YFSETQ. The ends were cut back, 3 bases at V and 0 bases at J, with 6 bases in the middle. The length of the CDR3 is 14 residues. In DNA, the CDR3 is TGCGCCAGCAGCTGGGGGGCAACTAATGAAAAACTGTTTTTT. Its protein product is CASSWGATNEKLFF. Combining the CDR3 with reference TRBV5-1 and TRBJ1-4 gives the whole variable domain KAGVTQTPRYLIKTRGQQVTLSCSPISGHRSVSWYQQTPGQGLQFLFEYFSETQRNKGNFPGRFSGRQFSNSRSEMNVSTLELGDSALYLCASSWGATNEKLFFGSGTQLSVL.

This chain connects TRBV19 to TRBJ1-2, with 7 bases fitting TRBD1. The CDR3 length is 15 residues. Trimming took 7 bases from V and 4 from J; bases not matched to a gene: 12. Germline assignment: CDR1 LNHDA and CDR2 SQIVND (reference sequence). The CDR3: CASTPGLGGLYGYTF. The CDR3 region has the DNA TGTGCCAGTACCCCAGGGCTAGGGGGCCTCTATGGCTACACCTTC.

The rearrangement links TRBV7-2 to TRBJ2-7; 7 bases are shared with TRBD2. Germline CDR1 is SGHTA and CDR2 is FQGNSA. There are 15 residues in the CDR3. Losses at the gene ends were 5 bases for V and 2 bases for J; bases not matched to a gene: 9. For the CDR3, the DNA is TGTGCCAGCAGCCGCGGGGGACCTCTGACCTACGAGCAGTACTTC. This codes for CASSRGGPLTYEQYF.

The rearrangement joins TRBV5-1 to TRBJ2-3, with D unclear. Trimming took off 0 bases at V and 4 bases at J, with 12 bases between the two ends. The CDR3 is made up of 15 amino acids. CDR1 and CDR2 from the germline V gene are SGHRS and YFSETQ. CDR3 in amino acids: CASSLVWFAADTQYF. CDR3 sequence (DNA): TGCGCCAGCAGCTTGGTTTGGTTTGCGGCAGATACGCAGTATTTT.

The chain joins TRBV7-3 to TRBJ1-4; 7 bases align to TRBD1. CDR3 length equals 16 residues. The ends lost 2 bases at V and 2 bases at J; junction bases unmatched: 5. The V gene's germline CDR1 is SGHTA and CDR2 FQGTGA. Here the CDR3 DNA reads TGTGCCAGCAGCTTATATTCGACAGGGACTAATGAAAAACTGTTTTTT. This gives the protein CASSLYSTGTNEKLFF.

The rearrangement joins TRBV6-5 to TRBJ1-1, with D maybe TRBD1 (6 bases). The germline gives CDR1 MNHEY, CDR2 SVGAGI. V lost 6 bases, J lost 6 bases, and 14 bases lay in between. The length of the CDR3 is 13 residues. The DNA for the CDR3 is TGTGCCAGCAGCCGGACAGAAGATGCTGAAGCTTTCTTT. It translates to CASSRTEDAEAFF.

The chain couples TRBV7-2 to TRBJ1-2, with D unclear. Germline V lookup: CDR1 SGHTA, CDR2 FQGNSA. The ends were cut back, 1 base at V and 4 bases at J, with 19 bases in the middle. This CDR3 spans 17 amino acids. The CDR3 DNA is TGTGCCAGCAGCTTAGAGTCGGCGGATCCTTCTCTCTATGGCTACACCTTC. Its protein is CASSLESADPSLYGYTF.

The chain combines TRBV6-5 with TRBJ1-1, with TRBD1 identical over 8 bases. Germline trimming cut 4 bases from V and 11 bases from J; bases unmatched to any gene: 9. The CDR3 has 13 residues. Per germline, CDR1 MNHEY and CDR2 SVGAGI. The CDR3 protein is CASSWTGRAYAFF. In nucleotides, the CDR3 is TGTGCCAGCAGTTGGACAGGGCGGGCGTATGCTTTCTTT.

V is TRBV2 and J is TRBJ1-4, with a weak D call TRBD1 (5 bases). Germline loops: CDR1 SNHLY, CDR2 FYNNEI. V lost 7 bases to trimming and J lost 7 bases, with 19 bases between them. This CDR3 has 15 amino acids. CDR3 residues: CASNPWTSGGEKLFF. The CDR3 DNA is TGTGCCAGCAACCCTTGGACCTCCGGGGGTGAAAAACTGTTTTTT.

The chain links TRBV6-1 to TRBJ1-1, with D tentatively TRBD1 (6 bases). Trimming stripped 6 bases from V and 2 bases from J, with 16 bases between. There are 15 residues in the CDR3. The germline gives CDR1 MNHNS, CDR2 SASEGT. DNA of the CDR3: TGTGCCAGCAGGGGCGGTACAGGGTACAACACTGAAGCTTTCTTT. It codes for CASRGGTGYNTEAFF.

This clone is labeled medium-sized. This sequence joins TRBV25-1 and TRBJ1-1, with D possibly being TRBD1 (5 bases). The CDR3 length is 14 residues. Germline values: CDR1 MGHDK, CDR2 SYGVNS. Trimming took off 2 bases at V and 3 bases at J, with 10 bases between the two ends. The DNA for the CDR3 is TGTGCCAGCAGTGAAGCCCGGGGGGACACTGAAGCTTTCTTT. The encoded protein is CASSEARGDTEAFF.

The CDR3 reads CASSLAGTGAGNTIYF. As DNA, the CDR3 is TGTGCCAGCAGCTTAGCGGGGACAGGGGCTGGAAACACCATATATTTT. The rearrangement joins TRBV7-6 to TRBJ1-3; 10 nucleotides match TRBD1. Germline V gives CDR1 SGHVS, CDR2 FNYEAQ. The CDR3 is 16 residues long. The V and J ends lost 0 bases and 2 bases, in that order; junction bases with no gene match: 1.

The CDR3 DNA reads as TGTGCCAGCAGCCAAGTTGGCGGGGGGGCTTTTGAGCAGTTCTTC. As protein: CASSQVGGGAFEQFF. The chain couples TRBV4-2 to TRBJ2-1, with 9 bases matching TRBD2. CDR1 and CDR2 from the germline V gene are LGHNA and YNFKEQ. V was pared by 1 base and J by 9 bases, with 7 bases of the junction left unmatched. The CDR3 loop spans 15 amino acids.

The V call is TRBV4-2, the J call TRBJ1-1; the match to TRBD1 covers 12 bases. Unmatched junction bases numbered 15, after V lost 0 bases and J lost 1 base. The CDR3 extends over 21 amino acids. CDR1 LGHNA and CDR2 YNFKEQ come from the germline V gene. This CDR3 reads CASSQDSIRGQGANRNTEAFF. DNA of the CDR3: TGTGCCAGCAGCCAAGATTCGATTCGGGGACAGGGGGCGAATCGGAACACTGAAGCTTTCTTT.